A selection of T cell receptor beta chains follows, all from one sample in a study of graft-versus-host responses after intestinal transplantation. TCRdb's copy holds only in-frame clones and misses some; the assay was immunoSEQ multiplex PCR. In the table there are about 15,000 clones, 25% to 30% of which are singletons. The sample was alloreactive CD4+ T cells from a mixed lymphocyte reaction culture, taken before intestinal transplant. These receptors originate from a human patient who received an intestinal transplant. The CDR3 runs from the conserved cysteine through the conserved F or W. Fields, in order: CDR3 DNA, CDR3 protein, V gene, D gene, J gene, clone size. D genes are given only for firm matches. Clone size appears in some rows only: once, few, many, or a class for an expanded clone.

TGTGCCAGCAGTTCGACAGGGGTTTACGAGCAGTACTTC | CASSSTGVYEQYF | TRBV6-6 | TRBD1 | TRBJ2-7 | NA
TGTGCCAGCAGCTTCGGGACTATCAATGAGCAGTTCTTC | CASSFGTINEQFF | TRBV7-9 | TRBD2 | TRBJ2-1 | NA
TGTGCCAGCAGTGGACAGGTTGCAAACACTGAAGCTTTCTTT | CASSGQVANTEAFF | TRBV6-1 | NA | TRBJ1-1 | few
TGTGCCAGCAGTCGAAACCGGCTAGCGGGAGGACTACGGACCTACGAGCAGTACTTC | CASSRNRLAGGLRTYEQYF | TRBV28 | TRBD2 | TRBJ2-7 | NA
TGTGCCAGCAGCCCCCGTGACTGGGCAGATGAGCAGTTCTTC | CASSPRDWADEQFF | TRBV7-8 | NA | TRBJ2-1 | NA
TGTGCCAGCAGCCTAGGACAGGGTCTGGGAAACACCATATATTTT | CASSLGQGLGNTIYF | TRBV4-2 | TRBD1 | TRBJ1-3 | NA
TGCGCCAGCAGCTCCTCCGGCCAGAACACTGAAGCTTTCTTT | CASSSSGQNTEAFF | TRBV5-1 | NA | TRBJ1-1 | NA
TGTGCCAGCAGACGCGACAGGTATGGGCCCCAGCATTTT | CASRRDRYGPQHF | TRBV28 | NA | TRBJ1-5 | medium-sized
TGTGCCTGGAGTGTCCAGACAGCCTGGAAAGAGACCCAGTACTTC | CAWSVQTAWKETQYF | TRBV30 | NA | TRBJ2-5 | NA
TGTGCCAGCAGTTACGAGGGGTATGACTATGGCTACACCTTC | CASSYEGYDYGYTF | TRBV6-5 | NA | TRBJ1-2 | once
TGTGCCAGCTCACCACGAACAGGGGTACGGCTGACAAATGAGCAGTTCTTC | CASSPRTGVRLTNEQFF | TRBV18 | TRBD1 | TRBJ2-1 | NA
TGCGCCAGCAGCTTGACCAGTAATCAGCCCCAGCATTTT | CASSLTSNQPQHF | TRBV5-1 | NA | TRBJ1-5 | few
TGCGCCAGCAGCTTGGGGGGGACAGGGAACACTGAAGCTTTCTTT | CASSLGGTGNTEAFF | TRBV5-1 | TRBD1 | TRBJ1-1 | many
TGCGCCAGCAGCCAGTCCAGGGACAGGGCTACAGTGAACACCATATATTTT | CASSQSRDRATVNTIYF | TRBV4-1 | TRBD1 | TRBJ1-3 | once
TGTGCCAGCAGCTTATTCGGGCGGGGGCCCTCCTACAATGAGCAGTTCTTC | CASSLFGRGPSYNEQFF | TRBV7-9 | NA | TRBJ2-1 | NA
TGTGCCATCAGTGACAGGACGCACTCCACTGAAGCTTTCTTT | CAISDRTHSTEAFF | TRBV10-3 | NA | TRBJ1-1 | medium-sized
TGTGCCAGCAGTTTATCAGGGTTCGGGGCCAACGTCCTGACTTTC | CASSLSGFGANVLTF | TRBV28 | NA | TRBJ2-6 | NA
TGTGCCTCTTCCGCTGCCACAGGGACCGTCAGTGGCTACACCTTC | CASSAATGTVSGYTF | TRBV15 | NA | TRBJ1-2 | few
TGTGCCAGTAGTATCGGCGGGACGAACACCGGGGAGCTGTTTTTT | CASSIGGTNTGELFF | TRBV19 | NA | TRBJ2-2 | NA
TGTGCCAGCAGTAGGGGACTAGCCAAAAACATTCAGTACTTC | CASSRGLAKNIQYF | TRBV6-6 | NA | TRBJ2-4 | NA
TGTGCCAGCAATTTCGGGACAGGGGGCAAAAACATTCAGTACTTC | CASNFGTGGKNIQYF | TRBV5-6 | TRBD1 | TRBJ2-4 | once
TGTGCCAGCAGCTTCACGACTGAAGCTTTCTTT | CASSFTTEAFF | TRBV7-6 | NA | TRBJ1-1 | NA
TGTGCCAGCAGATTGGACAGGGAGACCAATCAGCCCCAGCATTTT | CASRLDRETNQPQHF | TRBV6-5 | TRBD1 | TRBJ1-5 | NA
TGTGCCAGCAGCTTAAGGGGGGGTACTAGCACCGGGGAGCTGTTTTTT | CASSLRGGTSTGELFF | TRBV7-2 | NA | TRBJ2-2 | once
TGTGCCAGCGGGACAGGGGGGTTGGGGCAGTACTTC | CASGTGGLGQYF | TRBV28 | TRBD1 | TRBJ2-7 | NA
TGTGCCAGCAGCTTAGCGACGACAGGGGGCTACGAGCAGTACTTC | CASSLATTGGYEQYF | TRBV7-2 | TRBD1 | TRBJ2-7 | medium-sized
TGCGCCAGCAGCCCCCATTCCGGGACTAGCCTGAATGAGCAGTTCTTC | CASSPHSGTSLNEQFF | TRBV4-1 | TRBD2 | TRBJ2-1 | few
TGTGCCAGCAGCCGCCAGCGGCGGGGCACAGATACGCAGTATTTT | CASSRQRRGTDTQYF | TRBV7-3 | NA | TRBJ2-3 | NA
TGTGCCAGCAGTTACTCCGTCACAGGGCGTCCGGCTTTC | CASSYSVTGRPAF | TRBV6-6 | NA | TRBJ1-2 | few
TGTGCCAGCAGCTCCCTCGGGGGCTCAATCACCGGGGAGCTGTTTTTT | CASSSLGGSITGELFF | TRBV7-2 | NA | TRBJ2-2 | NA
TGTGCCAGCAGCCATTATACAGGGGTAAACTACGAGCAGTACTTC | CASSHYTGVNYEQYF | TRBV4-2 | TRBD1 | TRBJ2-7 | medium-sized
TGTGCCAGCAGTTACGCCTCCAGGGACCCGACCTACGAGCAGTACTTC | CASSYASRDPTYEQYF | TRBV6-6 | NA | TRBJ2-7 | NA
TGTGCCAGCACCACAGGGGGAGGGTTTCCCTATGGCTACACCTTC | CASTTGGGFPYGYTF | TRBV28 | TRBD1 | TRBJ1-2 | few
TGTGCCAGCAGTGAATCCGTTGGACCCATGGCCTACGAGCAGTACTTC | CASSESVGPMAYEQYF | TRBV6-1 | NA | TRBJ2-7 | NA
TGTGCCTGGAGTTTCGGGACAGGGTTCTACGAGCAGTACTTC | CAWSFGTGFYEQYF | TRBV30 | TRBD1 | TRBJ2-7 | NA
TGTGCCAGCAGCCGATATGGTCGGGGGTCATTGAACACCGGGGAGCTGTTTTTT | CASSRYGRGSLNTGELFF | TRBV5-4 | NA | TRBJ2-2 | NA
TGTGCCAGCAGCTTGTCCCAGGGTACCTACGAGCAGTACTTC | CASSLSQGTYEQYF | TRBV5-6 | NA | TRBJ2-7 | few
TGCGCCAGCAGCTCGCCTCGAACTTCAGCTACCCGCACAGATACGCAGTATTTT | CASSSPRTSATRTDTQYF | TRBV5-1 | NA | TRBJ2-3 | few
TGTGCCAGCAGCCGCGGGGACAGCAGACTACTTAGAGCTTTCTTT | CASSRGDSRLLRAFF | TRBV7-9 | TRBD1 | TRBJ1-1 | NA
TGTGCCAGCCCGGGACAGTACTATGGCTACACCTTC | CASPGQYYGYTF | TRBV6-1 | TRBD1 | TRBJ1-2 | few
TGTGCCATCGGGGACAGGGGACGGGGCTATGGCTACACCTTC | CAIGDRGRGYGYTF | TRBV10-3 | TRBD1 | TRBJ1-2 | medium-sized
TGTGCCAGCAGCTTAGCGACAGGGGGCTATAATTCACCCCTCCACTTT | CASSLATGGYNSPLHF | TRBV7-9 | TRBD1 | TRBJ1-6 | NA
TGTGCCAGCAGCCCGGGACTAGCGGGAGGATCCCTCTCCTACGAGCAGTACTTC | CASSPGLAGGSLSYEQYF | TRBV5-4 | TRBD2 | TRBJ2-7 | NA